The clone carrying this T cell receptor (beta chain) has at least ten counts. Its antigen remains unknown. The sample is drawn from a study of breast tumors, draining lymph nodes, adjacent tissues. Samples came from axillary lymph nodes draining the breast cancer. Study-wide results and limits: Compared with basal-like, luminal-like tumors shared significantly more repertoire with nontumor tissue. Most tumor T cells seemingly derive from lymph node, then expand in tumor. Tumor TCR diversity was below lymph nodes but above nontumor tissue.

TCRdb re-called the multiplex PCR reads through MiXCR, storing one row per CDR3 protein. The data hold roughly 120,000 distinct CDR3 sequences, with 15% to 20% observed a single time. V dropped 5 bases and J dropped 3; count of bases not matched to a gene: 10. This CDR3 spans 15 amino acids. Germline values: CDR1 SGHTA, CDR2 FQGNSA. The source is a female donor with breast cancer. Some clones in this sample may be carry-over from other donors' samples. The sample taken for sequencing was axillary lymph node tissue. V gene TRBV7-2 combines with J gene TRBJ2-7; 7 bases are a match to TRBD1. CDR3 amino acids: CASSKGTAFHYEQYF. CDR3 nucleotide sequence: TGTGCCAGCAGCAAAGGGACAGCCTTTCACTACGAGCAGTACTTC.